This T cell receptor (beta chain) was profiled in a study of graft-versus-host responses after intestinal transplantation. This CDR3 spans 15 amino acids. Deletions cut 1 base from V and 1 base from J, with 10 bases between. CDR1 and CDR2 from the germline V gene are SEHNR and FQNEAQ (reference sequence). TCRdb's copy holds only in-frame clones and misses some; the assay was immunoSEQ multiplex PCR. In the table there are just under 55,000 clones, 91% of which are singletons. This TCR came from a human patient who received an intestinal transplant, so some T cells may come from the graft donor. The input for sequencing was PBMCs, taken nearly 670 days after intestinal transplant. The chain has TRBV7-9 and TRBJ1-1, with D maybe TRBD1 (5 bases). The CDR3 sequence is CASSLGRGQNTEAFF. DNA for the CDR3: TGTGCCAGCAGCTTAGGTAGGGGCCAGAACACTGAAGCTTTCTTT.